The rows below give T cell receptor beta chains drawn from one sample of a study of PD-1 blockade in mismatch repair-deficient tumors. Using immunoSEQ multiplex PCR, the repertoire was profiled, and TCRdb retains in-frame clones only, with some absent. The sample includes 30,000 to 45,000 clones, approximately 88% of them seen just once. The starting material was PBMCs, obtained 38 to 40 weeks after starting pembrolizumab. The receptors stem from an adult with mismatch repair-deficient cancer. Each CDR3 is given with its conserved first and last residue. D genes are given only for firm matches. Some rows have no size entry. The others give once, few or many, or a class for an expanded clone.

d_gene: -
j_gene: TRBJ2-3
v_gene: TRBV5-1
abundance: once
CDR3aa: CASSLGNYRVSGDTQYF
CDR3nt: TGCGCCAGCAGCTTGGGGAACTACAGGGTTTCAGGGGATACGCAGTATTTT

d_gene: TRBD2
j_gene: TRBJ2-1
v_gene: TRBV9
abundance: -
CDR3aa: CASSVGGGREGNEQFF
CDR3nt: TGTGCCAGCAGCGTAGGGGGCGGGAGAGAAGGTAATGAGCAGTTCTTC

d_gene: TRBD2
j_gene: TRBJ2-5
v_gene: TRBV9
abundance: -
CDR3aa: CASSVATGTSVQETQYF
CDR3nt: TGTGCCAGCAGCGTAGCTACCGGGACTAGCGTCCAAGAGACCCAGTACTTC

d_gene: -
j_gene: TRBJ1-2
v_gene: TRBV4-1
abundance: -
CDR3aa: CASGPVRGNYGYTF
CDR3nt: TGCGCCAGCGGTCCCGTCAGGGGAAACTATGGCTACACCTTC

d_gene: -
j_gene: TRBJ1-1
v_gene: TRBV19
abundance: -
CDR3aa: CASSRATTEAFF
CDR3nt: TGTGCCAGTAGTAGGGCTACCACTGAAGCTTTCTTT

d_gene: -
j_gene: TRBJ1-1
v_gene: TRBV16
abundance: once
CDR3aa: CASSQRYRGGGTEAFF
CDR3nt: TGTGCCAGCAGCCAACGGTATAGGGGCGGGGGCACTGAAGCTTTCTTT

d_gene: -
j_gene: TRBJ2-5
v_gene: TRBV29-1
abundance: -
CDR3aa: CSVEQGMGETQYF
CDR3nt: TGCAGCGTTGAACAGGGTATGGGAGAGACCCAGTACTTC

d_gene: -
j_gene: TRBJ2-5
v_gene: TRBV29-1
abundance: -
CDR3aa: CSASSGEETQYF
CDR3nt: TGCAGCGCTTCGTCAGGGGAAGAGACCCAGTACTTC

d_gene: -
j_gene: TRBJ2-2
v_gene: TRBV2
abundance: -
CDR3aa: CASSEIGSANTGELFF
CDR3nt: TGTGCCAGCAGTGAGATCGGGAGTGCGAACACCGGGGAGCTGTTTTTT

d_gene: -
j_gene: TRBJ2-2
v_gene: TRBV7-8
abundance: -
CDR3aa: CASSLVVGRANTGELFF
CDR3nt: TGTGCCAGCAGCTTAGTGGTCGGTCGCGCGAACACCGGGGAGCTGTTTTTT

d_gene: -
j_gene: TRBJ2-6
v_gene: TRBV6-1
abundance: -
CDR3aa: CASRGFSGANVLTF
CDR3nt: TGTGCCAGCCGAGGCTTCTCTGGGGCCAACGTCCTGACTTTC

d_gene: -
j_gene: TRBJ1-4
v_gene: TRBV5-1
abundance: once
CDR3aa: CASSLVGEREKLFF
CDR3nt: TGCGCCAGCAGCTTGGTCGGGGAACGAGAAAAACTGTTTTTT

d_gene: TRBD1
j_gene: TRBJ1-1
v_gene: TRBV19
abundance: -
CDR3aa: CASSPRDRGTEAFF
CDR3nt: TGTGCCAGTAGTCCCCGGGACAGGGGTACTGAAGCTTTCTTT

d_gene: -
j_gene: TRBJ1-1
v_gene: TRBV5-6
abundance: -
CDR3aa: CASSLQARRNTEAFF
CDR3nt: TGTGCCAGCAGCTTGCAGGCCAGAAGGAACACTGAAGCTTTCTTT

d_gene: -
j_gene: TRBJ2-5
v_gene: TRBV6-1
abundance: -
CDR3aa: CASSDEVAGETQYF
CDR3nt: TGTGCCAGCAGTGACGAGGTTGCGGGAGAGACCCAGTACTTC

d_gene: TRBD2
j_gene: TRBJ2-7
v_gene: TRBV18
abundance: -
CDR3aa: CASSPSGLAWEQYF
CDR3nt: TGTGCCAGCTCACCGAGCGGACTAGCCTGGGAGCAGTACTTC

d_gene: -
j_gene: TRBJ1-5
v_gene: TRBV28
abundance: -
CDR3aa: CASTPLWGGNQPQHF
CDR3nt: TGTGCCAGCACCCCTTTGTGGGGCGGCAATCAGCCCCAGCATTTT

d_gene: -
j_gene: TRBJ2-7
v_gene: TRBV27
abundance: few
CDR3aa: CASSPRHSGDEQYF
CDR3nt: TGTGCCAGCAGTCCCAGACATTCGGGGGACGAGCAGTACTTC

d_gene: TRBD2
j_gene: TRBJ2-7
v_gene: TRBV7-2
abundance: few
CDR3aa: CASSLVTSGSHEQYF
CDR3nt: TGTGCCAGCAGCTTAGTGACTAGCGGGAGCCACGAGCAGTACTTC

d_gene: TRBD1
j_gene: TRBJ2-3
v_gene: TRBV30
abundance: -
CDR3aa: CAWRGTATDTQYF
CDR3nt: TGTGCCTGGAGGGGGACAGCGACAGATACGCAGTATTTT

d_gene: -
j_gene: TRBJ2-1
v_gene: TRBV5-1
abundance: -
CDR3aa: CASSLARQSDEQFF
CDR3nt: TGCGCCAGCAGCTTGGCGAGGCAGTCGGATGAGCAGTTCTTC

d_gene: -
j_gene: TRBJ1-5
v_gene: TRBV7-2
abundance: -
CDR3aa: CASSLNWANQPQHF
CDR3nt: TGTGCCAGCAGCTTAAACTGGGCGAATCAGCCCCAGCATTTT

d_gene: TRBD2
j_gene: TRBJ2-1
v_gene: TRBV27
abundance: few
CDR3aa: CASRRPGLAAEQFF
CDR3nt: TGTGCCAGCAGACGCCCGGGACTAGCGGCTGAGCAGTTCTTC

d_gene: -
j_gene: TRBJ2-7
v_gene: TRBV5-6
abundance: -
CDR3aa: CASSSYGGAPYEQYF
CDR3nt: TGTGCCAGCAGTAGTTACGGAGGGGCCCCCTACGAGCAGTACTTC

d_gene: TRBD1
j_gene: TRBJ1-4
v_gene: TRBV6-6
abundance: -
CDR3aa: CASSLTGEEKLFF
CDR3nt: TGTGCCAGCAGCCTAACAGGGGAGGAAAAACTGTTTTTT

d_gene: TRBD2
j_gene: TRBJ2-7
v_gene: TRBV2
abundance: -
CDR3aa: CASSDYSGSSYEQYF
CDR3nt: TGTGCCAGCAGTGACTACAGCGGGAGCTCCTACGAGCAGTACTTC

d_gene: TRBD2
j_gene: TRBJ2-3
v_gene: TRBV28
abundance: -
CDR3aa: CASSFSGGGDTQYF
CDR3nt: TGTGCCAGCAGTTTCTCCGGGGGGGGAGATACGCAGTATTTT

d_gene: -
j_gene: TRBJ1-6
v_gene: TRBV28
abundance: -
CDR3aa: CASSPNRQIPGPTPLHF
CDR3nt: TGTGCCAGCAGCCCCAACCGACAAATCCCAGGGCCAACCCCCCTCCACTTT

d_gene: TRBD2
j_gene: TRBJ2-7
v_gene: TRBV27
abundance: -
CDR3aa: CASRGTSGSSYEQYF
CDR3nt: TGTGCCAGCAGGGGGACTAGCGGGAGTAGCTACGAGCAGTACTTC

d_gene: TRBD1
j_gene: TRBJ2-2
v_gene: TRBV5-6
abundance: -
CDR3aa: CASSPPRSPGGNTGELFF
CDR3nt: TGTGCCAGCAGCCCCCCGAGGTCGCCAGGGGGAAACACCGGGGAGCTGTTTTTT

d_gene: -
j_gene: TRBJ2-5
v_gene: TRBV15
abundance: -
CDR3aa: CATSRDLVRRETQYF
CDR3nt: TGTGCCACCAGCAGAGATTTAGTTAGGAGAGAGACCCAGTACTTC

d_gene: TRBD2
j_gene: TRBJ2-7
v_gene: TRBV27
abundance: medium-sized
CDR3aa: CASSPSGLITLEQYF
CDR3nt: TGTGCCAGCAGTCCTAGCGGGCTTATTACCCTCGAGCAGTACTTC

d_gene: -
j_gene: TRBJ2-1
v_gene: TRBV7-3
abundance: -
CDR3aa: CASSLRTNNEQFF
CDR3nt: TGTGCCAGCAGCTTAAGGACTAACAATGAGCAGTTCTTC

d_gene: TRBD2
j_gene: TRBJ2-1
v_gene: TRBV7-3
abundance: -
CDR3aa: CASSLGLAGRNEQFF
CDR3nt: TGTGCCAGCAGCTTAGGACTAGCGGGACGGAATGAGCAGTTCTTC

d_gene: -
j_gene: TRBJ2-7
v_gene: TRBV27
abundance: few
CDR3aa: CASSSKDTAYEQYF
CDR3nt: TGTGCCAGCAGTTCAAAGGACACCGCCTACGAGCAGTACTTC

d_gene: -
j_gene: TRBJ2-2
v_gene: TRBV7-9
abundance: -
CDR3aa: CASSPRQTTGELFF
CDR3nt: TGTGCCAGCAGCCCACGACAGACAACAGGGGAGCTGTTTTTT

d_gene: -
j_gene: TRBJ1-3
v_gene: TRBV5-6
abundance: -
CDR3aa: CASSFPGSGNTIYF
CDR3nt: TGTGCCAGCAGCTTTCCAGGGTCTGGAAACACCATATATTTT

d_gene: -
j_gene: TRBJ2-7
v_gene: TRBV2
abundance: few
CDR3aa: CASRIAREQYF
CDR3nt: TGTGCCAGCCGCATCGCGCGGGAGCAGTACTTC

d_gene: -
j_gene: TRBJ1-5
v_gene: TRBV27
abundance: -
CDR3aa: CASSPGTTFQHF
CDR3nt: TGTGCCAGCAGTCCAGGGACAACGTTCCAGCATTTT

d_gene: TRBD2
j_gene: TRBJ2-3
v_gene: TRBV5-1
abundance: -
CDR3aa: CASSWLAGSTDTQYF
CDR3nt: TGCGCCAGCAGCTGGCTAGCGGGAAGTACAGATACGCAGTATTTT

d_gene: TRBD1
j_gene: TRBJ2-5
v_gene: TRBV4-2
abundance: -
CDR3aa: CASSLYQGVQETQYF
CDR3nt: TGTGCCAGCAGCCTGTATCAGGGGGTCCAAGAGACCCAGTACTTC

d_gene: -
j_gene: TRBJ2-7
v_gene: TRBV7-9
abundance: -
CDR3aa: CASSLSVSYEQYF
CDR3nt: TGTGCCAGCAGCTTGTCGGTCTCCTACGAGCAGTACTTC

d_gene: -
j_gene: TRBJ1-6
v_gene: TRBV11-2
abundance: -
CDR3aa: CASSLSQGNNSPLHF
CDR3nt: TGTGCCAGCAGCTTAAGTCAGGGAAATAATTCACCCCTCCACTTT

d_gene: -
j_gene: TRBJ1-3
v_gene: TRBV30
abundance: -
CDR3aa: CASVSSSGNTIYF
CDR3nt: TGTGCCTCAGTAAGTTCTTCTGGAAACACCATATATTTT

d_gene: -
j_gene: TRBJ2-2
v_gene: TRBV19
abundance: -
CDR3aa: CASKESPNTGELFF
CDR3nt: TGTGCTAGCAAAGAGAGCCCGAACACCGGGGAGCTGTTTTTT

d_gene: TRBD1
j_gene: TRBJ1-1
v_gene: TRBV5-1
abundance: -
CDR3aa: CASSQDRYTEAFF
CDR3nt: TGCGCCAGCAGCCAGGACAGGTATACTGAAGCTTTCTTT

d_gene: -
j_gene: TRBJ1-3
v_gene: TRBV27
abundance: -
CDR3aa: CASSLSGGSGNTIYF
CDR3nt: TGTGCCAGCAGTTTATCAGGGGGCTCTGGAAACACCATATATTTT

d_gene: TRBD1
j_gene: TRBJ1-2
v_gene: TRBV7-3
abundance: -
CDR3aa: CASSLKVQGGGYTF
CDR3nt: TGTGCCAGCAGCTTAAAGGTCCAGGGGGGAGGCTACACCTTC

d_gene: -
j_gene: TRBJ1-2
v_gene: TRBV28
abundance: few
CDR3aa: CASKYGAFNYGYTF
CDR3nt: TGTGCCAGCAAGTACGGAGCCTTTAACTATGGCTACACCTTC

d_gene: TRBD2
j_gene: TRBJ2-1
v_gene: TRBV29-1
abundance: -
CDR3aa: CSAREAGPRNEQFF
CDR3nt: TGCAGCGCCCGGGAGGCGGGACCCCGCAATGAGCAGTTCTTC

d_gene: -
j_gene: TRBJ1-2
v_gene: TRBV27
abundance: -
CDR3aa: CASSLKGSYGYTF
CDR3nt: TGTGCCAGCAGTTTAAAGGGGTCCTATGGCTACACCTTC

d_gene: -
j_gene: TRBJ1-1
v_gene: TRBV6-1
abundance: -
CDR3aa: CASRGTWTRPGEAFF
CDR3nt: TGTGCCAGCAGGGGGACTTGGACACGACCAGGAGAAGCTTTCTTT

d_gene: TRBD2
j_gene: TRBJ2-3
v_gene: TRBV5-4
abundance: -
CDR3aa: CASSLGRLAGDTDTQYF
CDR3nt: TGTGCCAGCAGCTTGGGTCGCCTAGCGGGAGACACAGATACGCAGTATTTT

d_gene: -
j_gene: TRBJ1-2
v_gene: TRBV9
abundance: -
CDR3aa: CASSSDRNGYTF
CDR3nt: TGTGCCAGCAGCTCCGACAGGAATGGCTACACCTTC

d_gene: -
j_gene: TRBJ1-1
v_gene: TRBV5-5
abundance: once
CDR3aa: CASSLEAGKREAFF
CDR3nt: TGTGCCAGCAGCTTGGAGGCAGGAAAACGGGAGGCTTTCTTT